The next 26 T cell receptor beta chains were all read from a single sample in a study of breast tumors, draining lymph nodes, adjacent tissues. In TCRdb, the multiplex PCR reads were re-called with MiXCR into one record per CDR3 protein. The data hold some 19,000 distinct CDR3 sequences, with 50% observed a single time. The specimen was breast tumor tissue. The origin of the receptors is a female donor with breast cancer. Some clones in this sample may be carry-over from other donors' samples.

The rearrangement joins TRBV10-3 to TRBJ2-1, with unresolved D. The germline V gene encodes CDR1 ENHRY and CDR2 SYGVKD. This CDR3 spans 12 amino acids. Trimming left V 3 bases short and J 6 bases short, with 6 bases between. The CDR3, as DNA: TGTGCCATCAGTGATCCGAGCAATGAGCAGTTCTTC. This translates into CAISDPSNEQFF.

This chain joins TRBV12-3 or TRBV12-4 and TRBJ2-5; the match to TRBD2 covers 14 bases. After removal of 3 bases from V and 4 bases from J, the junction contained 10 bases not matched to a gene. This CDR3 has 18 residues. CDR3 coding DNA: TGTGCCAGCAGTTTCGGACTAGCGGGGGGAAAGGCGGGAGAGACCCAGTACTTC. It translates to CASSFGLAGGKAGETQYF.

The rearrangement links TRBV9 to TRBJ1-3; D unresolved. Between the trimmed V and J ends, which lost 3 bases and 3 bases, there was a span of 13 bases. This CDR3 is 15 amino acids long. Germline V CDR1 and CDR2: SGDLS, YYNGEE. The CDR3 region is CASSARGDSGNTIYF. In nucleotides, the CDR3 is TGTGCCAGCAGCGCCCGGGGTGATAGTGGAAACACCATATATTTT.

V usage is TRBV7-9 and J usage is TRBJ2-5; D remains unclear. This CDR3 spans 14 amino acids. V dropped 0 bases and J dropped 4 bases, with 9 bases sitting between them. Germline V gene lookup returns CDR1 SEHNR and CDR2 FQNEAQ (reference sequence). CDR3 nucleotides: TGTGCCAGCAGCTTAGCTGGTGGGGTAGAGACCCAGTACTTC. Its protein is CASSLAGGVETQYF. Using reference TRBV7-9 and TRBJ2-5 for the parts outside the CDR3, the full variable domain is DTGVSQNPRHKITKRGQNVTFRCDPISEHNRLYWYRQTLGQGPEFLTYFQNEAQLEKSRLLSDRFSAERPKGSFSTLEIQRTEQGDSAMYLCASSLAGGVETQYFGPGTRLLVL.

This clonotype was picked up a small number of times. The chain combines TRBV10-3 with TRBJ2-1, with TRBD1 matching 8 bases. With 8 bases clipped from V and 6 bases from J, the junction kept 12 bases outside the gene matches. Germline lookup yields CDR1 ENHRY and CDR2 SYGVKD. This CDR3 spans 15 amino acids. CDR3: CAISNGQGIFNEQFF. The CDR3 DNA follows: TGTGCCATCTCTAACGGACAGGGTATTTTCAATGAGCAGTTCTTC.

This clonotype was counted at least ten times. Possible read error: a much larger clone is one base away. The V and J genes are TRBV9 and TRBJ1-2; D uncertain. The CDR3 length is 15 residues. CDR1 and CDR2 from the germline V gene are SGDLS and YYNGEE. CDR3 bases: TGTGCCAGCAGCAAAGAAGGCAGAAGTAACTATGGCTCCACCTTC. Its translation is CASSKEGRSNYGSTF.

This clonotype was picked up one time. One end of the junction varies from germline; a read error may be responsible. The chain combines TRBV11-2 with TRBJ1-5; D possibly corresponds to TRBD1 (5 bases). Germline V gene data show CDR1 as SGHAT and CDR2 as FQNNGV. The CDR3 loop spans 15 amino acids. The CDR3 here is CAGSLGPGTNQPQHF. CDR3 DNA sequence: TGTGCCGGCAGCTTAGGACCGGGGACCAATCAGCCCCAGCATTTT.

The V gene is TRBV5-1, the J gene TRBJ2-1; 15 bases agree with TRBD2. Unmatched junction bases numbered 14, after V lost 4 bases and J lost 0 bases. CDR3 length equals 21 residues. Germline V CDR1 and CDR2: SGHRS, YFSETQ. CDR3 sequence reads: CASSPTRTSGRVPYSYNEQFF. CDR3 in DNA: TGCGCCAGCAGCCCGACCCGGACTAGCGGGAGGGTACCCTACTCCTACAATGAGCAGTTCTTC.

The rearrangement links TRBV5-1 to TRBJ2-3; 13 bases are shared with TRBD2. The length of the CDR3 is 16 residues. Germline V gene sequence: CDR1 SGHRS, CDR2 YFSETQ. V was clipped by 3 bases and J by 11 bases; unmatched bases: 12. CDR3 DNA: TGCGCCAGCAGCTCACCGGGACTAGCGGGGTACAATGAGCAGTATTTT. The encoded protein is CASSSPGLAGYNEQYF. Based on the CDR3 plus reference TRBV5-1 and TRBJ2-3, the full variable domain is KAGVTQTPRYLIKTRGQQVTLSCSPISGHRSVSWYQQTPGQGLQFLFEYFSETQRNKGNFPGRFSGRQFSNSRSEMNVSTLELGDSALYLCASSSPGLAGYNEQYFGPGTRLTVL.

As for this clonotype: Since a much larger clone is just one base distant, this may be a read error. The chain is built from TRBV11-3 and TRBJ2-7; TRBD1 aligns across 10 bases. The germline CDR1 and CDR2 sequences are SGHNT and YENEEA. With V trimmed by 5 bases and J by 6 bases, 7 bases remained unmatched. The CDR3 loop spans 14 amino acids. CDR3 sequence reads: CASSPAGQGCEQYF. The DNA of the CDR3 is TGTGCCAGCAGCCCGGCGGGACAGGGGTGCGAGCAGTACTTC. Complete variable domain (other parts from reference TRBV11-3 and TRBJ2-7): EAGVVQSPRYKIIEKKQPVAFWCNPISGHNTLYWYLQNLGQGPELLIRYENEEAVDDSQLPKDRFSAERLKGVDSTLKIQPAELGDSAVYLCASSPAGQGCEQYFGPGTRLTVT.

This clonotype was observed at least ten times. The rearrangement links TRBV20-1 to TRBJ1-2, with 7 nucleotides matching TRBD1. Germline V gene lookup returns CDR1 DFQATT and CDR2 SNEGSKA (reference sequence). V dropped 2 bases and J dropped 6; count of bases not matched to a gene: 9. CDR3 length equals 14 residues. The CDR3 DNA follows: TGCAGTGCTAGATCGACTCAGGGGGTTGATGGCTACACCTTC. Its protein is CSARSTQGVDGYTF.

This clonotype was counted ten times or more. V is TRBV6-1 and J is TRBJ2-1; a possible D gene is TRBD1 (6 bases). V gave up 6 bases and J gave up 15 bases, with 27 bases separating them. CDR3 size: 15 residues. Germline lookup yields CDR1 MNHNS and CDR2 SASEGT. The CDR3 protein is CASREQGVALLNRFF. The CDR3 bases are TGTGCCAGCAGAGAACAGGGAGTGGCACTGTTAAACAGGTTCTTC.

The rearrangement uses TRBV25-1 and TRBJ1-6; D possibly corresponds to TRBD1 (6 bases). The V gene lost 1 base and the J gene lost 7 bases, with 14 bases spanning the gap. The CDR3 covers 16 residues. Germline-derived CDR1 and CDR2 are MGHDK and SYGVNS. CDR3 bases: TGTGCCAGCAGTGAATCGGGGGGCGAAAGAAATTCACCCCTCCACTTT. Translating it yields CASSESGGERNSPLHF.

For the CDR3, the DNA is TGTGCCAGCAGTCGGGGACTAGCGGGGAGATTAACCTACGAGCAGTACTTC. This translates into CASSRGLAGRLTYEQYF. The genes are TRBV2 and TRBJ2-7, with 13 bases identical to TRBD2. This CDR3 contains 17 residues. The V gene end was trimmed by 5 bases and the J gene end by 2 bases; junction bases not matched to a gene: 9. Germline V gives CDR1 SNHLY, CDR2 FYNNEI.

The V and J genes are TRBV20-1 and TRBJ2-5, with TRBD2 matching 9 bases. Germline CDR1 is DFQATT and CDR2 is SNEGSKA (reference sequence). The trim removed 3 bases at V and 1 base at J, leaving 0 bases unmatched. This CDR3 spans 13 amino acids. This CDR3 reads CSARTSGQETQYF. DNA of the CDR3: TGCAGTGCTAGGACTAGCGGCCAAGAGACCCAGTACTTC.

This chain links TRBV7-8 with TRBJ2-7; 7 nucleotides agree with TRBD2. CDR1 and CDR2 from the germline V gene are SGHVS and FQNEAQ. After removal of 3 bases from V and 6 bases from J, the junction contained 5 bases not matched to a gene. CDR3 length equals 13 residues. CDR3 residues: CASSLGREFEQYF. In DNA form, the CDR3 reads TGTGCCAGCAGCTTGGGGAGGGAATTCGAGCAGTACTTC. The variable domain in full, completed from reference TRBV7-8 and TRBJ2-7, reads GAGVSQSPRYKVAKRGQDVALRCDPISGHVSLFWYQQALGQGPEFLTYFQNEAQLDKSGLPSDRFFAERPEGSVSTLKIQRTQQEDSAVYLCASSLGREFEQYFGPGTRLTVT.

The rearrangement links TRBV20-1 to TRBJ2-1; 8 nucleotides align to TRBD2. J gave up 5 bases and V 6 bases, and 9 bases lay outside the gene matches. The CDR3 spans 14 residues. Germline V CDR1 and CDR2: DFQATT, SNEGSKA (reference sequence). CDR3 bases: TGCAGTGCGATCAAGCGGGGGCATAACAATGAGCAGTTCTTC. Its protein is CSAIKRGHNNEQFF.

Comments on this clonotype: One end of the junction varies from germline; a read error may be responsible. This rearrangement joins TRBV15 to TRBJ1-5; D perhaps matches TRBD1 (6 bases). CDR1 and CDR2 (germline): LNHNV, YYDKDF (reference sequence). The CDR3 has 14 residues. CDR3 in DNA: TGTGCCACCATCAGAGAACAGGGAAATCAGCCCCGGCATTTT. Amino acid sequence: CATIREQGNQPRHF.

In its sample, this clonotype was seen many times. The V and J genes are TRBV20-1 and TRBJ2-5; TRBD2 aligns across 12 bases. This CDR3 contains 15 residues. Germline CDR1 and CDR2: DFQATT and SNEGSKA (reference sequence). J was trimmed by 5 bases and V by 6 bases; bases with no gene match: 10. The CDR3 spells CSASPGLAGRETQYF. In DNA form, the CDR3 reads TGCAGTGCCTCTCCAGGACTAGCGGGAAGGGAGACCCAGTACTTC.

This rearrangement joins TRBV2 to TRBJ2-5; TRBD2 is a possible D gene (5 bases). The CDR3 has 12 amino acids. The V end was cut by 6 bases, the J end by 5 bases, with 10 bases between. CDR1 is SNHLY, CDR2 FYNNEI, per germline. The CDR3 nucleotides read TGTGCCAGCAGAGTAACGGGGGAGACCCAGTACTTC. Amino acid sequence: CASRVTGETQYF.

The gene calls are TRBV20-1 and TRBJ1-1; no reliable D call. This CDR3 comprises 12 residues. Trimming left V 3 bases short and J 6 bases short, with 11 bases between. In germline, CDR1 is DFQATT, CDR2 SNEGSKA (reference sequence). In DNA form, the CDR3 reads TGCAGTGCTAGTCTCGCGGCCGCTGAAGCTTTCTTT. The encoded protein is CSASLAAAEAFF.

V and J are TRBV6-2 or TRBV6-3 and TRBJ2-7; TRBD2 aligns across 12 bases. This CDR3 region has 16 residues. Looked up from germline, CDR1 is MNHEY and CDR2 is SVGEGT. The V segment lost 5 bases and the J segment 2 bases; nucleotides outside the gene matches: 7. CDR3 nucleotides: TGTGCCAGCAGTCCCAGGGGACTAGCGGGCCCCTACGAGCAGTACTTC. As protein: CASSPRGLAGPYEQYF.

This clonotype is labeled medium-sized. The chain is built from TRBV2 and TRBJ1-4; D is uncertain. The germline V gene encodes CDR1 SNHLY and CDR2 FYNNEI. The V end lost 5 bases, the J end lost 2 bases, and 9 bases lay between the germline ends. This CDR3 has 14 residues. The CDR3 is CASSWRATNEKLFF. DNA for the CDR3: TGTGCCAGCAGTTGGAGGGCTACTAATGAAAAACTGTTTTTT.

With respect to this clonotype: The CDR3 does not end in the conserved phenylalanine or tryptophan, so this is likely a read error. The V and J genes are TRBV12-3 or TRBV12-4 and TRBJ2-7; D may be TRBD2 (6 bases). The V gene lost 8 bases and the J gene lost 6 bases, with 11 bases spanning the gap. The CDR3 is 11 residues long. The CDR3, as DNA: TGTGCCAGCGGGGGGATAAGCGAGCAGTACTCC. As protein: CASGGISEQYS.

The chain joins TRBV29-1 to TRBJ1-4; D may be TRBD1 (6 bases). The CDR3 has 14 amino acids. The germline V gene has CDR1 SQVTM and CDR2 ANQGSEA. Trimming took 6 bases from V and 4 from J, leaving 15 bases between them. CDR3 in amino acids: CSVLPDSDNEKLFF. In nucleotides, the CDR3 is TGCAGCGTCTTACCGGACAGCGATAATGAAAAACTGTTTTTT.

The chain links TRBV7-9 to TRBJ2-3; 10 nucleotides match TRBD2. After removal of 4 bases from V and 1 base from J, the junction contained 2 bases not matched to a gene. The CDR3 is 15 residues long. CDR1 and CDR2 from the germline V gene are SEHNR and FQNEAQ (reference sequence). CDR3 sequence (DNA): TGTGCCAGCAGCTACGGGACTAGCGGCACAGATACGCAGTATTTT. Protein: CASSYGTSGTDTQYF.